Sequencing of this T cell receptor beta chain was carried out in a study of blood T cell repertoires in COVID-19. Here immunoSEQ multiplex PCR was the method, and the copy in TCRdb shows in-frame clones only, minus some. In the table there are roughly 120,000 clones, roughly nine tenths of which are singletons. The CDR3 has 16 amino acids. The V and J ends lost 4 bases and 3 bases, in that order; junction bases with no gene match: 8. Germline CDR1 MGHDK, CDR2 SYGVNS. Sequenced: peripheral blood. The sequence was collected from a man aged 45 to 65 with active COVID-19. The chain recombines TRBV25-1 with TRBJ2-1; 8 positions agree with TRBD1. Written as DNA, the CDR3 is TGTGCCAGCAGTGCAACGACAGGGGCTAACTACAATGAGCAGTTCTTC. Translating gives CASSATTGANYNEQFF.